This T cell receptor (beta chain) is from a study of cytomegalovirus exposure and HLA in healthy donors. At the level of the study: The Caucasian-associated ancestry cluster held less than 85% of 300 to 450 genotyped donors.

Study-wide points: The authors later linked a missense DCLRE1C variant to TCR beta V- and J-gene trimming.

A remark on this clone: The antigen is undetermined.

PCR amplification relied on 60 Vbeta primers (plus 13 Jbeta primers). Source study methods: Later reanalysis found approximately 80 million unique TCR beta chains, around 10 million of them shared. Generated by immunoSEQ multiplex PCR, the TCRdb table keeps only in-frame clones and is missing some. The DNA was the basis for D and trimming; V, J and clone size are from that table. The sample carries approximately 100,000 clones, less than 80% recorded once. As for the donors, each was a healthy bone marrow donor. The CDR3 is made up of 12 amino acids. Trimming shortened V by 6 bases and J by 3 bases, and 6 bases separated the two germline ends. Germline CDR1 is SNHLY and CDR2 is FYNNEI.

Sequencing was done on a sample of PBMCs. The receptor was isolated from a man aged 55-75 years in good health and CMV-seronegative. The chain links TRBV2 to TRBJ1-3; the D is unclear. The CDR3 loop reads CASRYSGNTIYF. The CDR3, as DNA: TGTGCCAGCAGATACAGTGGAAACACCATATATTTT.